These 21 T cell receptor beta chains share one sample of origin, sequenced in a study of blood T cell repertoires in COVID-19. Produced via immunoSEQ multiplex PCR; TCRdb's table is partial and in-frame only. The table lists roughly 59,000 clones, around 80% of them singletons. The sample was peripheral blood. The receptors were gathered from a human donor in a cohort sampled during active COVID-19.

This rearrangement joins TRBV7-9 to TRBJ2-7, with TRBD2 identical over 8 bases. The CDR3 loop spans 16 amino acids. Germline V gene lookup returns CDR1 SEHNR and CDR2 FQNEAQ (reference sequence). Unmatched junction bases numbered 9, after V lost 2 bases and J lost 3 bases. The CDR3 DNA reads TGTGCCAGCAGCTTACCAGGGACTAGTGGGATCTACGAGCAGTACTTC. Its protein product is CASSLPGTSGIYEQYF.

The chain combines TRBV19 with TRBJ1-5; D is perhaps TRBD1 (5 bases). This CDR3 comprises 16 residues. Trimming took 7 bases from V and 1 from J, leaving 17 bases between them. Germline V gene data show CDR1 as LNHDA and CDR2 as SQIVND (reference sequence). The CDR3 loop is CASNEIWGLSNQPQHF. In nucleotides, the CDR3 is TGTGCCAGTAACGAAATCTGGGGCTTAAGCAATCAGCCCCAGCATTTT. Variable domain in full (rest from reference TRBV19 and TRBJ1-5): DGGITQSPKYLFRKEGQNVTLSCEQNLNHDAMYWYRQDPGQGLRLIYYSQIVNDFQKGDIAEGYSVSREKKESFPLTVTSAQKNPTAFYLCASNEIWGLSNQPQHFGDGTRLSIL.

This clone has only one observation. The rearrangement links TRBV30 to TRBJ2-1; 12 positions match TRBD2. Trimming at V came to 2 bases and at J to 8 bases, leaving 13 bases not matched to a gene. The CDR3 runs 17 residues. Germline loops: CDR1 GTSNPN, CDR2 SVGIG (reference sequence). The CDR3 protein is CAWSRRLAGVGLDEQFF. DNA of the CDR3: TGTGCCTGGAGTCGAAGACTAGCGGGAGTGGGTTTGGATGAGCAGTTCTTC.

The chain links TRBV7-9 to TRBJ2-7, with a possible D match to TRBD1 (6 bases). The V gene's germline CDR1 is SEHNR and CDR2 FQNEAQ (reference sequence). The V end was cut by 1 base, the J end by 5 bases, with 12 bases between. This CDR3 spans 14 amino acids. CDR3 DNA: TGTGCCAGCAGCTTAGATGGGGACACCAACGAGCAGTACTTC. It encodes CASSLDGDTNEQYF. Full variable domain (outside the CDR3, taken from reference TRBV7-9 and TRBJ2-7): DTGVSQNPRHKITKRGQNVTFRCDPISEHNRLYWYRQTLGQGPEFLTYFQNEAQLEKSRLLSDRFSAERPKGSFSTLEIQRTEQGDSAMYLCASSLDGDTNEQYFGPGTRLTVT.

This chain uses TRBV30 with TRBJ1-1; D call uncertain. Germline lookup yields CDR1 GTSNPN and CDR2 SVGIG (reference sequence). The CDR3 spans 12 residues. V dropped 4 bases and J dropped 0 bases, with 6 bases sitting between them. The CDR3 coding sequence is TGTGCCTGGACCTTAATGAACACTGAAGCTTTCTTT. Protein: CAWTLMNTEAFF. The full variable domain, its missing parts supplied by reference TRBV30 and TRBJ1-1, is SQTIHQWPATLVQPVGSPLSLECTVEGTSNPNLYWYRQAAGRGLQLLFYSVGIGQISSEVPQNLSASRPQDRQFILSSKKLLLSDSGFYLCAWTLMNTEAFFGQGTRLTVV.

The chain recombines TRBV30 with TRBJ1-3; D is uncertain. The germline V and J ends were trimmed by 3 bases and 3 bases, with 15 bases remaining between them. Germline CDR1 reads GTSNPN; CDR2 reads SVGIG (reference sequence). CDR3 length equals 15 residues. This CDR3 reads CAWRVREVGGNTIYF. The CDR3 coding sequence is TGTGCCTGGAGAGTGCGGGAAGTAGGTGGAAACACCATATATTTT.

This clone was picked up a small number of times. The CDR3 spells CASSFSGGLTYEQYF. CDR3 in DNA: TGCGCCAGCAGCTTTTCAGGGGGCCTGACCTACGAGCAGTACTTC. V usage is TRBV5-1 and J usage is TRBJ2-7, with TRBD1 matching 8 bases. The CDR3 sequence is 15 residues long. Germline lookup yields CDR1 SGHRS and CDR2 YFSETQ. The V segment lost 2 bases and the J segment 2 bases; nucleotides outside the gene matches: 6.

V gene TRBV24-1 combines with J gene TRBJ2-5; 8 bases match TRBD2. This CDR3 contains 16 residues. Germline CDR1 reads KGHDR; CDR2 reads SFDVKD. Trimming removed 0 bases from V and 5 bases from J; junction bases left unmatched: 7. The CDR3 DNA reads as TGTGCCACCAGTGATTTGCGTTCCGGCGGGGGGGAGACCCAGTACTTC. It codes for CATSDLRSGGGETQYF.

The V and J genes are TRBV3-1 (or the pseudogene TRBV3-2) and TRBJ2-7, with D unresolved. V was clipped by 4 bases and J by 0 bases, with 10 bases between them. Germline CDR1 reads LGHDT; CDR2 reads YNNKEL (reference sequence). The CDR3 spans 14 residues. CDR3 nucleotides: TGTGCCAGCAGCCCAAGTTACGGCTCCTACGAGCAGTACTTC. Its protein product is CASSPSYGSYEQYF.

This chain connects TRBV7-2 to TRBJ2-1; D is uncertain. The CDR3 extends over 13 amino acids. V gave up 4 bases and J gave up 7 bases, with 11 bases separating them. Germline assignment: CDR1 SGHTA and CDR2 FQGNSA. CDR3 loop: CASSSQARNEQFF. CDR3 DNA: TGTGCCAGCAGCTCGCAAGCGCGAAATGAGCAGTTCTTC.

CDR3 in amino acids: CASSQVAGGVTDTQYF. As DNA, the CDR3 is TGTGCCAGCAGCCAAGTAGCGGGAGGGGTCACAGATACGCAGTATTTT. This chain links TRBV4-2 with TRBJ2-3; TRBD2 aligns across 11 bases. The CDR3 covers 16 residues. With 1 base clipped from V and 2 bases from J, the junction kept 2 bases outside the gene matches. Looked up from germline, CDR1 is LGHNA and CDR2 is YNFKEQ.

The CDR3 sequence is CASSPKPGLAVSRYEQYF. The CDR3 coding sequence is TGTGCCAGCAGTCCTAAACCGGGACTAGCGGTAAGCAGGTACGAGCAGTACTTC. J is TRBJ2-7 and V is TRBV28, with 11 bases lining up with TRBD2. CDR3 length: 18 residues. Losses at the gene ends were 5 bases for V and 4 bases for J; bases not matched to a gene: 16. Germline V gene data show CDR1 as MDHEN and CDR2 as SYDVKM.

CDR3 in DNA: TGTGCCAGCAGCTTGGCCGGGACTGGAGCCTACGAGCAGTACTTC. Its protein is CASSLAGTGAYEQYF. This chain connects TRBV5-4 to TRBJ2-7; TRBD2 is a possible D gene (6 bases). This CDR3 has 15 residues. Germline assignment: CDR1 SGHNT and CDR2 YYREEE (reference sequence). Trimming stripped 0 bases from V and 2 bases from J, with 12 bases between.

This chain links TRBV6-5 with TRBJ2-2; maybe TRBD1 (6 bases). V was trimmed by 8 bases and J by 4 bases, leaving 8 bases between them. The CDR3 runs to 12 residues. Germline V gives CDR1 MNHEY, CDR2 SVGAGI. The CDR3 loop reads CASRQVTGELFF. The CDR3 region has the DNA TGTGCCAGCCGACAGGTCACCGGGGAGCTGTTTTTT.

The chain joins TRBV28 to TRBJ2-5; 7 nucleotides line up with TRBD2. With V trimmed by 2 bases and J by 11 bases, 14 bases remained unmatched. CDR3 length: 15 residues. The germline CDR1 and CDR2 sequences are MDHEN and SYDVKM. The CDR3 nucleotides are TGTGCCAGCAGTTTACGTCGGGGGAGGGCTTCCTCGCAGTACTTC. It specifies CASSLRRGRASSQYF.

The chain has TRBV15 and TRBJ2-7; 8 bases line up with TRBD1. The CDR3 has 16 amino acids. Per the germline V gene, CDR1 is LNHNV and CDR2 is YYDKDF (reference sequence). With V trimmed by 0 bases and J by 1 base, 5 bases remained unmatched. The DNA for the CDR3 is TGTGCCACCAGCAGAGATACAGGGGGAAGGTCCTACGAGCAGTACTTC. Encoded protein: CATSRDTGGRSYEQYF. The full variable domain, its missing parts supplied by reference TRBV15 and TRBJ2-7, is DAMVIQNPRYQVTQFGKPVTLSCSQTLNHNVMYWYQQKSSQAPKLLFHYYDKDFNNEADTPDNFQSRRPNTSFCFLDIRSPGLGDTAMYLCATSRDTGGRSYEQYFGPGTRLTVT.

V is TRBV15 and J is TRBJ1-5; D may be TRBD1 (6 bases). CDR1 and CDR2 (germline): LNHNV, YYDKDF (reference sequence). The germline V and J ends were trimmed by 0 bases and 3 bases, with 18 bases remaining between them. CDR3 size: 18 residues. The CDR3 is CATSREGGGRVPNQPQHF. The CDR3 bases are TGTGCCACCAGCAGAGAGGGGGGGGGCAGGGTGCCCAATCAGCCCCAGCATTTT. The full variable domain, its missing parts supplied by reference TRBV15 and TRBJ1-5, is DAMVIQNPRYQVTQFGKPVTLSCSQTLNHNVMYWYQQKSSQAPKLLFHYYDKDFNNEADTPDNFQSRRPNTSFCFLDIRSPGLGDTAMYLCATSREGGGRVPNQPQHFGDGTRLSIL.

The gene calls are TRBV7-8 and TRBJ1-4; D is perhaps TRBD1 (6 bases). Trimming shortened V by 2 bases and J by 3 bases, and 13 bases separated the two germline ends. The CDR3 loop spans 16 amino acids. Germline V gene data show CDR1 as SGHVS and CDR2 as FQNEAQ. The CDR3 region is CASSLRGGKANEKLFF. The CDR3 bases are TGTGCCAGCAGCTTACGGGGGGGCAAGGCTAATGAAAAACTGTTTTTT.

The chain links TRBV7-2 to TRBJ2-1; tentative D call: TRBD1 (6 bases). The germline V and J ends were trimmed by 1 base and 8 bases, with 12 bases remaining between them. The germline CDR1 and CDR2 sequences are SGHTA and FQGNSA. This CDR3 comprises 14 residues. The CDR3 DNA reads TGTGCCAGCAGCTTAGTACAGGGAAGAGATGAGCAGTTCTTC. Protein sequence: CASSLVQGRDEQFF. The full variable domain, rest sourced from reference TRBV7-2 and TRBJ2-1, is GAGVSQSPSNKVTEKGKDVELRCDPISGHTALYWYRQSLGQGLEFLIYFQGNSAPDKSGLPSDRFSAERTGGSVSTLTIQRTQQEDSAVYLCASSLVQGRDEQFFGPGTRLTVL.

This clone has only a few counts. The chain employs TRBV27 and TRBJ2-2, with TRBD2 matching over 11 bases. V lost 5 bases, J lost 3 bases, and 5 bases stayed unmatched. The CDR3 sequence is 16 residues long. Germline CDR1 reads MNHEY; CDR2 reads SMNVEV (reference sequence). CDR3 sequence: CASSAGTSGYTGELFF. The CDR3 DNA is TGTGCCAGCAGTGCCGGGACTAGCGGCTACACCGGGGAGCTGTTTTTT.

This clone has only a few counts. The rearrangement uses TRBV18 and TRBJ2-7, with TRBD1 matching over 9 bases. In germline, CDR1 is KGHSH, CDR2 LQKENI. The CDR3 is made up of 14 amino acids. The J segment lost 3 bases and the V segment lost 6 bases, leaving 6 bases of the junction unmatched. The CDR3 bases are TGTGCCAGCTCTATCGGACAGGGGAGCTACGAGCAGTACTTC. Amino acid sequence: CASSIGQGSYEQYF.